This entry lists 19 T cell receptor beta chains sequenced from one sample in a study of blood T cells in healthy people across ages. Together with a sample-barcoded 5' primer, a J-beta primer mix was included in a second PCR lasting roughly 6 to 12 cycles. TCRdb independently ran MiXCR on the 5' RACE reads; one entry per CDR3 protein. The sample includes around 280,000 distinct CDR3 sequences, roughly 29% of them seen just once. Sample: blood. The receptor set was obtained from a woman in her 70s in good health.

This clonotype was seen at least ten times. This sequence joins TRBV12-3 or TRBV12-4 and TRBJ2-7, with 7 nucleotides matching TRBD1. This CDR3 has 14 amino acids. Germline trimming cut 6 bases from V and 7 bases from J; bases unmatched to any gene: 12. CDR3 in amino acids: CASSLDRNSREQYF. The CDR3 coding sequence is TGTGCCAGCAGCTTGGACAGGAACTCTAGGGAGCAGTACTTC.

The chain is built from TRBV28 and TRBJ2-5; D is unresolved. Trimming stripped 6 bases from V and 0 bases from J, with 14 bases between. The CDR3 runs 15 residues. CDR1 and CDR2 from the germline V gene are MDHEN and SYDVKM. Written as DNA, the CDR3 is TGTGCCAGCAGGTCCTTTCGGGCAGACCAAGAGACCCAGTACTTC. Its translation is CASRSFRADQETQYF.

The chain joins TRBV20-1 to TRBJ2-1; 7 bases match TRBD1. The germline CDR1 and CDR2 sequences are DFQATT and SNEGSKA (reference sequence). Unmatched junction bases numbered 8, after V lost 3 bases and J lost 9 bases. The CDR3 totals 13 residues. CDR3 region: CSASTGVRTEQFF. The CDR3 bases are TGCAGTGCTAGTACAGGGGTTCGGACTGAGCAGTTCTTC.

This clonotype was observed a few times. Relative to the germline gene, one junction end is altered; a read error may explain this. This chain connects TRBV20-1 to TRBJ2-4; D is undetermined. Germline V gene lookup returns CDR1 DFQATT and CDR2 SNEGSKA (reference sequence). CDR3 size: 11 residues. The CDR3 DNA reads as TGCAGTGCTAGAGTAAAAAACATTCAGTGCTTC. This codes for CSARVKNIQCF.

This clonotype has a handful of counts. This chain links TRBV10-2 with TRBJ2-6; D is unresolved. V lost 6 bases and J 4 bases, leaving 10 bases between the germline ends. The CDR3 runs 14 residues. CDR1 is WSHSY, CDR2 SAAADI, per germline. CDR3 DNA: TGCGCCAGCAGAATAGCTGTGGGGGCCAACGTCCTGACTTTC. This encodes CASRIAVGANVLTF.

This clonotype was seen repeatedly, ten times or more. V usage is TRBV29-1 and J usage is TRBJ2-5; the D is unclear. Trimming took off 4 bases at V and 3 bases at J, with 18 bases between the two ends. The CDR3 is 15 residues long. The germline V gene has CDR1 SQVTM and CDR2 ANQGSEA. The CDR3 DNA sequence: TGCAGCGTTGTCCCAATGTCGAGGCCGAAAGAGACCCAGTACTTC. Its protein product is CSVVPMSRPKETQYF.

The CDR3 here is CASSTSGTSVNEQFF. CDR3 nucleotide sequence: TGTGCCAGCAGCACCTCCGGGACTAGCGTCAATGAGCAGTTCTTC. The rearrangement uses TRBV7-2 and TRBJ2-1, with 10 bases lining up with TRBD2. V was clipped by 5 bases and J by 6 bases; unmatched bases: 7. This CDR3 region has 15 residues. Per germline, CDR1 SGHTA and CDR2 FQGNSA.

This clonotype was observed once. V and J are TRBV10-3 and TRBJ2-1, with 8 bases fitting TRBD2. The CDR3 has 15 residues. Per germline, CDR1 ENHRY and CDR2 SYGVKD. After removal of 4 bases from V and 1 base from J, the junction contained 3 bases not matched to a gene. The CDR3 spells CAISGAGGSYNEQFF. CDR3 coding DNA: TGTGCCATCAGTGGGGCGGGAGGTTCCTACAATGAGCAGTTCTTC.

V and J are TRBV12-3 or TRBV12-4 and TRBJ2-1, with TRBD1 matching 10 bases. V dropped 9 bases and J dropped 7; count of bases not matched to a gene: 6. There are 13 residues in the CDR3. The CDR3 DNA sequence: TGTGCCAGTAGGCCGGGACAGGGGAATGAGCAGTTCTTC. This sequence encodes CASRPGQGNEQFF.

The chain combines TRBV10-3 with TRBJ1-5; D gene uncertain. Between the trimmed V and J ends, which lost 8 bases and 0 bases, there was a span of 8 bases. Germline values: CDR1 ENHRY, CDR2 SYGVKD. This CDR3 contains 13 residues. The CDR3 DNA reads TGTGCCATCTCTAGGACTAGCAATCAGCCCCAGCATTTT. Translating gives CAISRTSNQPQHF.

In the case of this clonotype: This may stem from a read error, because a much larger clone lies one nucleotide away. CDR3 DNA sequence: TGTGCCATCAGTGAGGGGCAGGGTCGGCCCCAGCATTTT. This translates into CAISEGQGRPQHF. This chain joins TRBV10-3 and TRBJ1-5, with D perhaps TRBD1 (5 bases). The CDR3 length is 13 residues. Germline V gene sequence: CDR1 ENHRY, CDR2 SYGVKD. Trimming removed 2 bases from V and 9 bases from J, with 11 bases in between.

The chain links TRBV25-1 to TRBJ1-1; D is unclear. V lost 3 bases and J lost 5, with 4 bases in between. CDR1 is MGHDK and CDR2 is SYGVNS in the germline V gene. The CDR3 covers 11 residues. The CDR3 here is CASSDGTEAFF. In DNA, the CDR3 is TGTGCCAGCAGTGATGGAACTGAAGCTTTCTTT.

This clonotype was detected once. The genes are TRBV4-3 and TRBJ1-2; D perhaps matches TRBD1 (5 bases). Per germline, CDR1 LGHNA and CDR2 YSLEER. CDR3 length equals 14 residues. With 3 bases removed from V and 2 bases from J, the gap between germline ends came to 10 bases. CDR3 nucleotides: TGCGCCAGCAGCCACGGGGCGGGGAACTATGGCTACACCTTC. Residues: CASSHGAGNYGYTF.

The chain uses TRBV11-2 and TRBJ2-1; perhaps TRBD2 as D (6 bases). Per germline, CDR1 SGHAT and CDR2 FQNNGV. There are 16 residues in the CDR3. V was cut by 0 bases and J by 8 bases, with 17 bases left in between. The DNA for the CDR3 is TGTGCCAGCAGCTTAGAGTCGCGGGGACCATATCATGAGCAGTTCTTC. It translates to CASSLESRGPYHEQFF.

This clonotype has only one observation. V usage is TRBV20-1 and J usage is TRBJ2-7, with 8 positions matching TRBD2. V lost 6 bases to trimming and J lost 0 bases; unmatched junction nucleotides: 7. Germline CDR1 DFQATT, CDR2 SNEGSKA (reference sequence). CDR3 length equals 14 residues. The CDR3 bases are TGCAGTGCGACCACTAGCGGAGCCTCCTACGAGCAGTACTTC. Amino acid sequence: CSATTSGASYEQYF.

The rearrangement uses TRBV7-2 and TRBJ1-5; tentative D call: TRBD1 (5 bases). Trimming left V 5 bases short and J 5 bases short, with 13 bases between. The CDR3 extends over 14 amino acids. The germline V gene encodes CDR1 SGHTA and CDR2 FQGNSA. The CDR3 DNA reads as TGTGCCAGCAGCCTCGGGACCGCCTATCAGCCCCAGCATTTT. It specifies CASSLGTAYQPQHF.

This clonotype was seen at least ten times. The V call is TRBV28, the J call TRBJ2-5, with 7 bases fitting TRBD2. V was pared by 2 bases and J by 1 base, with 7 bases of the junction left unmatched. The CDR3 contains 16 residues. Germline CDR1 and CDR2: MDHEN and SYDVKM. CDR3 amino acids: CASSLNPAGFQETQYF. The CDR3 DNA reads as TGTGCCAGCAGTTTAAACCCAGCGGGGTTCCAAGAGACCCAGTACTTC. The whole variable domain, filled in from reference TRBV28 and TRBJ2-5, reads DVKVTQSSRYLVKRTGEKVFLECVQDMDHENMFWYRQDPGLGLRLIYFSYDVKMKEKGDIPEGYSVSREKKERFSLILESASTNQTSMYLCASSLNPAGFQETQYFGPGTRLLVL.

The genes are TRBV28 and TRBJ1-1; weak D call: TRBD1 (6 bases). Trimming pared 8 bases from V and 1 base from J, leaving 14 bases between. Germline CDR1 is MDHEN and CDR2 is SYDVKM. The CDR3 length is 14 residues. The CDR3 nucleotides are TGTGCCAGCGTTTCAGGGGCTACGAACACTGAAGCTTTCTTT. Translating gives CASVSGATNTEAFF.

This clonotype was counted a single time. The chain combines TRBV11-2 with TRBJ2-1; the D call may be TRBD1 or TRBD2 (6 bases each). V lost 2 bases and J lost 9, with 17 bases in between. CDR3 size: 15 residues. Germline V gene data show CDR1 as SGHAT and CDR2 as FQNNGV. The CDR3 spells CASSLRGGLHGEQFF. CDR3 coding DNA: TGTGCCAGCAGCTTACGTGGGGGGCTCCACGGTGAGCAGTTCTTC.